The T cell receptor beta chain described here comes from a study of shared clonotypes between healthy human individuals. Method: immunoSEQ multiplex PCR; TCRdb's copy keeps in-frame clones and lacks some. This sample has 2 million to 2.5 million clones, with about 95% found just once. Regarding the study as a whole: The expectation was that sequencing depth would affect clonotype sharing among donors.

The germline CDR1 and CDR2 sequences are MNHEY and SMNVEV (reference sequence). The CDR3 sequence is 14 residues long. Trimming shortened V by 3 bases and J by 3 bases, and 8 bases separated the two germline ends. Naive CD8 cells were CD45RO-negative, positively selected for CCR7, excluding terminally differentiated effector memory CD45RA+ cells. Concerning this clone: Its matching antigen is unknown.

V and J are TRBV27 and TRBJ1-4; D unresolved. Sequencing was carried out using naive CD8+ T cells sorted from blood. This receptor was identified in a man aged 18 to 29 in good health. The DNA for the CDR3 is TGTGCCAGCAGTTTTGTTGGAGCTAATGAAAAACTGTTTTTT. Translated, it gives CASSFVGANEKLFF.